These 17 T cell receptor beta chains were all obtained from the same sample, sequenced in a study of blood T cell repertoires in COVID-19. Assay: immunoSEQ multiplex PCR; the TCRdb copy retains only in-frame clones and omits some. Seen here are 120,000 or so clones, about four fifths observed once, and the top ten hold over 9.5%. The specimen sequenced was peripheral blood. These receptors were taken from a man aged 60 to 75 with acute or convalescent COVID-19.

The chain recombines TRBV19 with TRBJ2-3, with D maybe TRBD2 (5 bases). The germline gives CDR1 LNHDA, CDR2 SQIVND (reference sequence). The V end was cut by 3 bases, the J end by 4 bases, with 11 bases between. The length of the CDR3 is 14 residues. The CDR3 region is CASSIGVGADTQYF. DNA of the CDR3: TGTGCCAGTAGTATCGGCGTCGGGGCAGATACGCAGTATTTT.

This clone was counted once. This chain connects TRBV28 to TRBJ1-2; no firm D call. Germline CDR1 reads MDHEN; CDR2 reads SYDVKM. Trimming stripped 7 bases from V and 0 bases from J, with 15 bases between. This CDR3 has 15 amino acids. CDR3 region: CASTSGGPSNYGYTF. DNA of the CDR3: TGTGCCAGCACCTCGGGAGGACCTTCTAACTATGGCTACACCTTC.

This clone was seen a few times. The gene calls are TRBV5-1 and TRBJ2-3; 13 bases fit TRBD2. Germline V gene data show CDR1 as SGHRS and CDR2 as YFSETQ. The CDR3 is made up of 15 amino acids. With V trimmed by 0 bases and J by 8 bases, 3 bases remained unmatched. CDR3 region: CASSLALAGGGTQYF. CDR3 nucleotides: TGCGCCAGCAGCTTGGCACTAGCGGGAGGGGGTACGCAGTATTTT. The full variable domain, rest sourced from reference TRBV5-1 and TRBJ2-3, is KAGVTQTPRYLIKTRGQQVTLSCSPISGHRSVSWYQQTPGQGLQFLFEYFSETQRNKGNFPGRFSGRQFSNSRSEMNVSTLELGDSALYLCASSLALAGGGTQYFGPGTRLTVL.

The CDR3 DNA reads TGTGCCATCAAGCCAGGGGATAACTATGGCTACACCTTC. This encodes CAIKPGDNYGYTF. The genes are TRBV10-3 and TRBJ1-2, with D possibly TRBD1 on 6 matching bases. The CDR3 sequence is 13 residues long. Trimming cost V 7 bases and J 1 base, with 10 bases left between them. From germline, CDR1 is ENHRY and CDR2 SYGVKD.

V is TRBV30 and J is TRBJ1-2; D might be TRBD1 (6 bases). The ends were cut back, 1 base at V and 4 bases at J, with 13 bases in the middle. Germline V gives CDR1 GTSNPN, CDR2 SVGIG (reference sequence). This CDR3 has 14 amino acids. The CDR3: CAWSGRGRVYGYTF. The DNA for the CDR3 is TGTGCCTGGAGTGGGCGGGGGCGCGTCTATGGCTACACCTTC.

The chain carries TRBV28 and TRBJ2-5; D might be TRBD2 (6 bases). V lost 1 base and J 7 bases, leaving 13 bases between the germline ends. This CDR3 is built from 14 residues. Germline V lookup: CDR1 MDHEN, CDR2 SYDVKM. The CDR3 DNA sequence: TGTGCCAGCAGTTTATCCGGGACTTACGGGACCCAGTACTTC. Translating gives CASSLSGTYGTQYF.

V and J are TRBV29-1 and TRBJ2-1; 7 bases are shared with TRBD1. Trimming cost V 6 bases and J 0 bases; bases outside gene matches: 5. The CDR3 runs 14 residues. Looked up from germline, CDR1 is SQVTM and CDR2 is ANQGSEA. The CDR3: CSVRGLSSYNEQFF. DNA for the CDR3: TGCAGCGTGAGGGGGCTTAGCTCCTACAATGAGCAGTTCTTC.

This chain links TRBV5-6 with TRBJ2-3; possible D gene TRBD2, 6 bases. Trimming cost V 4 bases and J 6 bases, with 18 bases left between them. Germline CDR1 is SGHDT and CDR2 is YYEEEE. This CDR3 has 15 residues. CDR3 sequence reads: CASSPLGRDPDTQYF. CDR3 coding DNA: TGTGCCAGCAGCCCCCTGGGGCGGGACCCTGATACGCAGTATTTT.

CDR3 DNA sequence: TGTGCCAGCAGCTTAGACCCACTATATGGCTACACCTTC. Its protein product is CASSLDPLYGYTF. V is TRBV7-2 and J is TRBJ1-2; D gene unclear. Germline CDR1 SGHTA, CDR2 FQGNSA. The CDR3 loop spans 13 amino acids. V gave up 1 base and J gave up 5 bases, with 8 bases separating them.

The DNA of the CDR3 is TGTGCCAGCAGTGACTCGAAGGCTAGCGGGGCTATTGAGCAGTACTTC. Its translation: CASSDSKASGAIEQYF. V is TRBV6-4 and J is TRBJ2-7; 9 nucleotides align to TRBD2. This CDR3 is built from 16 residues. Germline CDR1 and CDR2: MRHNA and SNTAGT. V was clipped by 0 bases and J by 7 bases; unmatched bases: 10.

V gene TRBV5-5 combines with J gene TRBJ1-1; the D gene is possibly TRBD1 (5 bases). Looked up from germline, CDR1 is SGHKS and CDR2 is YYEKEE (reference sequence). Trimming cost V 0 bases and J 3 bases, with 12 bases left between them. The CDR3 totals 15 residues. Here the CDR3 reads CASSLEGHPDTEAFF. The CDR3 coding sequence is TGTGCCAGCAGCTTGGAGGGGCACCCTGACACTGAAGCTTTCTTT.

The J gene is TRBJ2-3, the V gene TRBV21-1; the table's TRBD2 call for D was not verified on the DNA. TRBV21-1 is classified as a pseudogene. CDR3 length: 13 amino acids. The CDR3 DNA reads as TGTGCCAGCAGGACTAGCGGCACAGATACGCAGTATTTT. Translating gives CASRTSGTDTQYF.

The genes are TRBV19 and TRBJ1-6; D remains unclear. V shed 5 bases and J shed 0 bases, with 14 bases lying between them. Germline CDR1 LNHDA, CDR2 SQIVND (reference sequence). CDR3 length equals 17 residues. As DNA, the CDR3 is TGTGCCAGTAGTTCCTCATTCGGGAGCTCCTATAATTCACCCCTCCACTTT. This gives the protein CASSSSFGSSYNSPLHF. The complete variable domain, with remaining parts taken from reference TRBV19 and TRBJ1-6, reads DGGITQSPKYLFRKEGQNVTLSCEQNLNHDAMYWYRQDPGQGLRLIYYSQIVNDFQKGDIAEGYSVSREKKESFPLTVTSAQKNPTAFYLCASSSSFGSSYNSPLHFGNGTRLTVT.

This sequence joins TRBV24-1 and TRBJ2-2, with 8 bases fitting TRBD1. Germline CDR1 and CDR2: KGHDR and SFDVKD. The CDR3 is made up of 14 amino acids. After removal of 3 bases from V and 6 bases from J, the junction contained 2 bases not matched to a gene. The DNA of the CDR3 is TGTGCCACCAGTGATCCGGACAGGGCCGGGGAGCTGTTTTTT. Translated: CATSDPDRAGELFF.

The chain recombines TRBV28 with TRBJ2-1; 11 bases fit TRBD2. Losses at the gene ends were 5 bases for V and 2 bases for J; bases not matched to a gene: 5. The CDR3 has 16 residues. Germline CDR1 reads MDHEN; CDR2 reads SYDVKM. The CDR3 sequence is CASSGTSGAAYNEQFF. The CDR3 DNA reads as TGTGCCAGCAGTGGGACTAGCGGAGCGGCCTACAATGAGCAGTTCTTC.

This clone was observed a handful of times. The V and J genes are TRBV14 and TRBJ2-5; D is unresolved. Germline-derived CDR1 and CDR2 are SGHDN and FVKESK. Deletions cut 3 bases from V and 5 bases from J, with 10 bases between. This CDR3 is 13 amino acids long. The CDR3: CASSQGYGETQYF. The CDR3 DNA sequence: TGTGCCAGCAGCCAGGGTTACGGGGAGACCCAGTACTTC.

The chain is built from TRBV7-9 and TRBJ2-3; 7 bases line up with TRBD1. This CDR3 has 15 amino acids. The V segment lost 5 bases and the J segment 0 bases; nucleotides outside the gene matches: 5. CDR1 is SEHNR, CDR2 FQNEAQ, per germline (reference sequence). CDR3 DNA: TGTGCCAGCAGCCAACAGACAGGGAGCACAGATACGCAGTATTTT. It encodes CASSQQTGSTDTQYF.